One sample yielded the 16 T cell receptor beta chains listed below, sequenced in a study of T cells in Graves' hyperthyroidism and ophthalmopathy. There were TCR beta CDR3 regions amplified from RNA transcripts. In the first-round RT-PCR of the TCR CDR3, the HTBI primer set was used. In TCRdb, the multiplex PCR reads were re-called with MiXCR into one record per CDR3 protein. The table shows more than 300,000 distinct CDR3 sequences, with about 13% occurring only once. Material for sequencing was blood. The receptors stem from a woman younger than 35 with Graves' hyperthyroidism.

This clonotype has ten or more counts. V gene TRBV5-6 combines with J gene TRBJ1-5; D is unresolved. V lost 0 bases, J lost 4 bases, and 14 bases lay in between. Germline assignment: CDR1 SGHDT and CDR2 YYEEEE. The CDR3 has 16 amino acids. CDR3 amino acids: CASSLGGQVGNQPQHF. As DNA, the CDR3 is TGTGCCAGCAGCTTGGGTGGGCAGGTGGGGAATCAGCCCCAGCATTTT. The whole variable domain, remainder taken from reference TRBV5-6 and TRBJ1-5, is DAGVTQSPTHLIKTRGQQVTLRCSPKSGHDTVSWYQQALGQGPQFIFQYYEEEERQRGNFPDRFSGHQFPNYSSELNVNALLLGDSALYLCASSLGGQVGNQPQHFGDGTRLSIL.

This clonotype was counted at least ten times. This chain links TRBV6-1 with TRBJ2-7; TRBD1 aligns across 9 bases. The germline V gene has CDR1 MNHNS and CDR2 SASEGT. The CDR3 contains 15 residues. The J segment lost 2 bases and the V segment lost 4 bases, leaving 6 bases of the junction unmatched. CDR3 residues: CASSVRGTGTYEQYF. Written as DNA, the CDR3 is TGTGCCAGCAGTGTCCGGGGGACAGGGACCTACGAGCAGTACTTC.

This clonotype was picked up many times. The V and J genes are TRBV2 and TRBJ1-1; perhaps TRBD1 as D (6 bases). This CDR3 contains 13 residues. Germline CDR1 SNHLY, CDR2 FYNNEI. The germline V and J ends were trimmed by 5 bases and 6 bases, with 13 bases remaining between them. The CDR3 bases are TGTGCCAGCAGTCTAACAGGGTCCCCTGAAGCTTTCTTT. Translation: CASSLTGSPEAFF. Variable domain in full (rest from reference TRBV2 and TRBJ1-1): EPEVTQTPSHQVTQMGQEVILRCVPISNHLYFYWYRQILGQKVEFLVSFYNNEISEKSEIFDDQFSVERPDGSNFTLKIRSTKLEDSAMYFCASSLTGSPEAFFGQGTRLTVV.

In this sample, this clonotype turned up a few times. The rearrangement uses TRBV9 and TRBJ1-1, with D perhaps matching TRBD1 (6 bases). The CDR3 is 15 residues long. The V gene lost 3 bases and the J gene lost 2 bases, with 14 bases spanning the gap. Germline-derived CDR1 and CDR2 are SGDLS and YYNGEE. CDR3 sequence (DNA): TGTGCCAGCAGCGCGTGGACAGACTTAAACACTGAAGCTTTCTTT. Protein product: CASSAWTDLNTEAFF.

The sample holds many counts of this clonotype. The chain is built from TRBV2 and TRBJ2-2, with unresolved D. The CDR3 runs 11 residues. Trimming removed 6 bases from V and 7 bases from J, with 6 bases in between. Germline CDR1 and CDR2: SNHLY and FYNNEI. CDR3 loop: CASSGYGELFF. The CDR3 DNA sequence: TGTGCCAGCAGCGGATACGGGGAGCTGTTTTTT.

The chain links TRBV3-1 to TRBJ2-5, with D maybe TRBD2 (6 bases). CDR3 length equals 13 residues. V gave up 5 bases and J gave up 14 bases, with 21 bases separating them. The germline gives CDR1 LGHDT, CDR2 YNNKEL (reference sequence). CDR3: CASSASEGRSLYF. The DNA for the CDR3 is TGTGCCAGCAGCGCTAGCGAGGGGAGATCTCTATACTTC.

This clonotype appeared many times. The V gene is TRBV20-1, the J gene TRBJ1-2; 8 positions agree with TRBD1. The CDR3 is 14 amino acids. J gave up 3 bases and V 4 bases, and 7 bases lay outside the gene matches. Germline values: CDR1 DFQATT, CDR2 SNEGSKA (reference sequence). CDR3 nucleotides: TGCAGTGCTATCCCGGGACAGGCTTACTATGGCTACACCTTC. It translates to CSAIPGQAYYGYTF.

As for this clonotype: It may be a read error: a sequence one base away is much more abundant. The chain combines TRBV7-9 with TRBJ2-1; TRBD1 might be the D (6 bases). From germline, CDR1 is SEHNR and CDR2 FQNEAQ (reference sequence). The CDR3 covers 14 residues. The CDR3 DNA reads TGTGCCAGCAGCTGGTTTCAGGGGATGAATGAGCAGTCCTTC. Protein: CASSWFQGMNEQSF.

Many counts were recorded for this clonotype. The chain has TRBV14 and TRBJ1-1; D unclear. The CDR3 has 15 amino acids. Germline CDR1 reads SGHDN; CDR2 reads FVKESK. Trimming pared 4 bases from V and 0 bases from J, leaving 12 bases between. This chain's CDR3 is CASSPVDGMNTEAFF. CDR3 in DNA: TGTGCCAGCAGCCCGGTGGACGGCATGAACACTGAAGCTTTCTTT.

This clonotype was recorded at least ten times. The CDR3 loop reads CAIGSDSKGYNEQFF. CDR3 nucleotide sequence: TGTGCCATCGGCTCCGACAGTAAGGGCTACAATGAGCAGTTCTTC. The chain joins TRBV10-3 to TRBJ2-1; a possible D gene is TRBD1 (5 bases). The CDR3 sequence is 15 residues long. Germline CDR1 is ENHRY and CDR2 is SYGVKD. Trimming removed 8 bases from V and 3 bases from J, with 17 bases in between.

This clonotype was picked up many times. This chain connects TRBV6-1 to TRBJ2-2; D is uncertain. There are 15 residues in the CDR3. Trimming took 7 bases from V and 0 from J, leaving 12 bases between them. CDR1 MNHNS and CDR2 SASEGT come from the germline V gene. The CDR3 protein is CASISPKPNTGELFF. The CDR3 DNA reads TGTGCCAGCATTTCGCCCAAACCGAACACCGGGGAGCTGTTTTTT.

Ten or more counts support this clonotype. V usage is TRBV28 and J usage is TRBJ2-5; 15 nucleotides match TRBD2. Germline V CDR1 and CDR2: MDHEN, SYDVKM. J gave up 0 bases and V 5 bases, and 4 bases lay outside the gene matches. This CDR3 comprises 17 residues. The CDR3: CASSQGTSGRYQETQYF. The CDR3 nucleotides are TGTGCCAGCAGTCAAGGGACTAGCGGGAGGTACCAAGAGACCCAGTACTTC. The variable domain in full, completed from reference TRBV28 and TRBJ2-5, reads DVKVTQSSRYLVKRTGEKVFLECVQDMDHENMFWYRQDPGLGLRLIYFSYDVKMKEKGDIPEGYSVSREKKERFSLILESASTNQTSMYLCASSQGTSGRYQETQYFGPGTRLLVL.

The gene calls are TRBV12-3 or TRBV12-4 and TRBJ1-1, with TRBD1 matching 8 bases. V trimming: 4 bases; J trimming: 1 base; junction bases outside the gene matches: 5. This CDR3 contains 15 residues. Here the CDR3 reads CASSCDRGWNTEAFF. CDR3 DNA sequence: TGTGCCAGCAGTTGTGACAGGGGTTGGAACACTGAAGCTTTCTTT.

The table lists this clonotype with many counts. The chain combines TRBV3-1 with TRBJ2-7; tentatively, D is TRBD1 or TRBD2 (5 bases each). Germline-derived CDR1 and CDR2 are LGHDT and YNNKEL (reference sequence). Trimming left V 4 bases short and J 7 bases short, with 14 bases between. The CDR3 runs 13 residues. Here the CDR3 DNA reads TGTGCCAGCAGCCTTTCTCGTGAGGGGGAGCAGTACTTC. It yields the protein CASSLSREGEQYF.

This clonotype showed up just a few times. This rearrangement joins TRBV7-3 to TRBJ2-2; no reliable D call. This CDR3 region has 14 residues. The germline V gene encodes CDR1 SGHTA and CDR2 FQGTGA. Between the trimmed V and J ends, which lost 5 bases and 4 bases, there was a span of 11 bases. CDR3 region: CASSEAHRTGELFF. Written as DNA, the CDR3 is TGTGCCAGCAGCGAGGCCCACCGCACCGGGGAGCTGTTTTTT.

This clonotype has only a few counts. This sequence joins TRBV20-1 and TRBJ1-3, with D uncertain. V lost 5 bases and J lost 0, with 8 bases in between. Germline V gene lookup returns CDR1 DFQATT and CDR2 SNEGSKA (reference sequence). The CDR3 totals 13 residues. CDR3 residues: CSALTASGNTIYF. CDR3 DNA: TGCAGTGCTCTGACGGCCTCTGGAAACACCATATATTTT.